This T cell receptor beta chain was sequenced for a study of blood T cells in healthy people across ages. On this clonotype itself: Its antigen is not known.

Using a J-beta primer mix together with a sample-barcoded 5' primer, a second PCR was run for roughly 7 to 11 cycles. A minimum of 2.5 million CDR3-containing paired-end reads was obtained for each sample. TCRdb re-called the 5' RACE reads through MiXCR, storing one row per CDR3 protein. This sample has about 800,000 distinct CDR3 sequences; approximately 25% occur once, and the top ten carry under 4.5%. Findings and caveats of the study: Age showed a roughly linear inverse relationship with TCR beta diversity per million T cells. The long-lived group displayed more naive CD4+ cells, plus higher diversity, than the aged donors did.

Another study also made use of these data, one on T cells of mothers and their children.

The origin of this receptor is a boy aged 5 to 17 in good health. Sequenced input: blood.

This chain's CDR3 is CASSPGQPHGYTF. The CDR3 region has the DNA TGTGCCAGCAGTCCGGGACAGCCCCATGGCTACACCTTC. The chain employs TRBV12-3 or TRBV12-4 and TRBJ1-2; 7 bases align to TRBD1. This CDR3 has 13 amino acids. V shed 5 bases, J shed 6 bases, and the junction held 6 bases outside the gene matches.